The TCR beta chain under discussion was sequenced for a study of blood T cell repertoires in COVID-19. The wider study: Samples of COVID-19 (acute and convalescent) were obtained from the United States, Italy and Spain. Nucleic acid was either cDNA or gDNA, and it came from T cells, B-cell-depleted T cells, or PBMCs.

CDR3 size: 14 residues. The germline CDR1 and CDR2 sequences are SGHDT and YYEEEE. Trimming removed 6 bases from V and 6 bases from J, with 19 bases in between. In the authors' methods: Cell counts per sample came from amplifying reference gene primers. Sequenced by immunoSEQ multiplex PCR; TCRdb stores in-frame clones only, minus some. That table furnishes V, J and clone size, whereas the DNA furnished D and trimming. The repertoire holds a few hundred thousand clones, with about 80% as singletons. This chain links TRBV5-6 with TRBJ2-7, with a tentative D call TRBD2 (5 bases). The source of this sequence is a human donor in a cohort sampled during active COVID-19. Sequencing was done on a sample of peripheral blood. CDR3 loop: CASNYGVRDGEQYF. The DNA for the CDR3 is TGTGCCAGCAATTATGGGGTGAGGGATGGCGAGCAGTACTTC.